This passage covers 21 T cell receptor beta chains from one sample sequenced in a study of blood T cell repertoires in COVID-19. Repertoires were generated with immunoSEQ multiplex PCR, while TCRdb's copy carries only in-frame clones and drops some. The sample holds about 440,000 clones, 90% seen once. Sequenced material: PBMCs or T cells enriched from blood (not recorded which). Source of these receptors: a man younger than 35 who had recovered from COVID-19.

The chain combines TRBV7-9 with TRBJ2-2; TRBD1 aligns across 9 bases. CDR1 and CDR2 (germline): SEHNR, FQNEAQ (reference sequence). The CDR3 contains 15 residues. V lost 5 bases, J lost 1 base, and 2 bases stayed unmatched. DNA for the CDR3: TGTGCCAGCAGCCCGGGACAGGGGAACACCGGGGAGCTGTTTTTT. Residues: CASSPGQGNTGELFF.

The table lists this clone with a count of one. The V and J genes are TRBV5-1 and TRBJ1-2; 9 bases are a match to TRBD1. The length of the CDR3 is 15 residues. J was trimmed by 4 bases and V by 0 bases; bases with no gene match: 4. Germline-derived CDR1 and CDR2 are SGHRS and YFSETQ. The CDR3 DNA sequence: TGCGCCAGCAGCTTGGATAACAGGGGGCCCTATGGCTACACCTTC. Encoded protein: CASSLDNRGPYGYTF.

The rearrangement links TRBV11-1 to TRBJ1-4; the match to TRBD1 covers 8 bases. This CDR3 is 14 amino acids long. V was clipped by 5 bases and J by 5 bases; unmatched bases: 4. Germline lookup yields CDR1 SGHAT and CDR2 FQDESV (reference sequence). In DNA form, the CDR3 reads TGTGCCAGCAGCCGGGACAGGAGGAATGAAAAACTGTTTTTT. Translation gives CASSRDRRNEKLFF.

This clone was counted between two and nine times. V gene TRBV30 combines with J gene TRBJ2-3; TRBD1 aligns across 7 bases. With V trimmed by 4 bases and J by 0 bases, 1 base remained unmatched. The CDR3 contains 13 residues. Germline V gene data show CDR1 as GTSNPN and CDR2 as SVGIG (reference sequence). CDR3 nucleotides: TGTGCCTGGAACAGGGGAAGCACAGATACGCAGTATTTT. Translated: CAWNRGSTDTQYF.

J is TRBJ1-1 and V is TRBV2; D is perhaps TRBD1 (5 bases). Deletions cut 6 bases from V and 10 bases from J, with 15 bases between. CDR1 is SNHLY and CDR2 is FYNNEI in the germline V gene. The CDR3 consists of 12 residues. CDR3 DNA: TGTGCCAGCAGCTGGACCGCGGGGGGAGCTTTCTTT. It codes for CASSWTAGGAFF.

The chain couples TRBV24-1 to TRBJ2-3, with TRBD2 as a possible D gene (5 bases). V shed 4 bases and J shed 2 bases, with 6 bases lying between them. The CDR3 totals 13 residues. Germline V gives CDR1 KGHDR, CDR2 SFDVKD. In DNA, the CDR3 is TGTGCCACCAGTGAACGGGACACAGATACGCAGTATTTT. The encoded protein is CATSERDTDTQYF.

The V and J genes are TRBV28 and TRBJ1-1, with D uncertain. Trimming pared 1 base from V and 1 base from J, leaving 7 bases between. CDR1 MDHEN and CDR2 SYDVKM come from the germline V gene. The CDR3 is 14 residues long. In DNA, the CDR3 is TGTGCCAGCAGTTTATCCCCAGAGAACACTGAAGCTTTCTTT. Translation gives CASSLSPENTEAFF. Full variable domain (remainder filled in from reference TRBV28 and TRBJ1-1): DVKVTQSSRYLVKRTGEKVFLECVQDMDHENMFWYRQDPGLGLRLIYFSYDVKMKEKGDIPEGYSVSREKKERFSLILESASTNQTSMYLCASSLSPENTEAFFGQGTRLTVV.

This clone was counted a single time. The genes are TRBV5-5 and TRBJ1-5, with TRBD1 matching over 7 bases. V lost 2 bases, J lost 4 bases, and 6 bases stayed unmatched. CDR1 is SGHKS and CDR2 is YYEKEE in the germline V gene (reference sequence). This CDR3 spans 15 amino acids. This CDR3 is CASSLTGQQNQPQHF. CDR3 bases: TGTGCCAGCAGCTTAACGGGACAGCAGAATCAGCCCCAGCATTTT.

The chain employs TRBV6-5 and TRBJ1-3; D not certain. Germline V lookup: CDR1 MNHEY, CDR2 SVGAGI. The CDR3 consists of 15 residues. V dropped 0 bases and J dropped 0 bases, with 6 bases sitting between them. CDR3: CASSYSRDSGNTIYF. The DNA for the CDR3 is TGTGCCAGCAGTTACTCCCGGGACTCTGGAAACACCATATATTTT.

The CDR3 reads CASGAGASYEQYF. DNA of the CDR3: TGTGCCAGCGGCGCAGGGGCTTCCTACGAGCAGTACTTC. This chain connects TRBV7-9 to TRBJ2-7, with a tentative D call TRBD1 (6 bases). There are 13 residues in the CDR3. Germline CDR1 SEHNR, CDR2 FQNEAQ (reference sequence). V shed 8 bases and J shed 1 base, with 12 bases lying between them.

In regard to this clone: The sample holds other DNA sequences that translate to the same CDR3. The chain couples TRBV15 to TRBJ2-7, with D tentatively TRBD1 (5 bases). The CDR3 totals 14 residues. V gave up 0 bases and J gave up 3 bases, with 9 bases separating them. In germline, CDR1 is LNHNV, CDR2 YYDKDF (reference sequence). The CDR3: CATSRDRASYEQYF. CDR3 DNA: TGTGCCACCAGCAGAGACAGGGCTAGCTACGAGCAGTACTTC.

V usage is TRBV3-1 (or the pseudogene TRBV3-2) and J usage is TRBJ1-5; 8 bases line up with TRBD1. J was trimmed by 0 bases and V by 4 bases; bases with no gene match: 14. This CDR3 region has 19 residues. The V gene's germline CDR1 is LGHDT and CDR2 YNNKEL (reference sequence). The CDR3 DNA reads TGTGCCAGCAGCCCCGGACAGGGCTACTCTTCTCATAGCAATCAGCCCCAGCATTTT. The encoded protein is CASSPGQGYSSHSNQPQHF.

The chain employs TRBV5-4 and TRBJ1-6; no definite D call. The V gene lost 0 bases and the J gene lost 3 bases, with 13 bases spanning the gap. Germline V gene lookup returns CDR1 SGHNT and CDR2 YYREEE (reference sequence). The CDR3 sequence is 17 residues long. The CDR3 loop reads CASSLGGGPLYNSPLHF. CDR3 in DNA: TGTGCCAGCAGCTTGGGGGGAGGACCACTCTATAATTCACCCCTCCACTTT.

The rearrangement joins TRBV28 to TRBJ2-1; tentative D call: TRBD1 (5 bases). V was cut by 6 bases and J by 5 bases, with 20 bases left in between. Germline loops: CDR1 MDHEN, CDR2 SYDVKM. The CDR3 loop spans 16 amino acids. CDR3 sequence reads: CASRPVRTRADNEQFF. The DNA of the CDR3 is TGTGCCAGCAGGCCTGTGCGAACCAGGGCGGACAATGAGCAGTTCTTC.

V and J are TRBV2 and TRBJ2-3; TRBD2 matches at 11 bases. J gave up 2 bases and V 6 bases, and 10 bases lay outside the gene matches. Germline V gene sequence: CDR1 SNHLY, CDR2 FYNNEI. The CDR3 has 17 amino acids. CDR3 amino acids: CASRRGIAGGYTDTQYF. CDR3 DNA: TGTGCCAGCAGGAGGGGTATAGCGGGGGGGTACACAGATACGCAGTATTTT.

This clone occurred once. CDR3 region: CASSLGAPLKAFF. Written as DNA, the CDR3 is TGTGCCAGCAGCTTAGGGGCTCCCCTAAAAGCTTTCTTT. The chain recombines TRBV11-2 with TRBJ1-1; D is unclear. The CDR3 length is 13 residues. V was pared by 1 base and J by 9 bases, with 12 bases between. CDR1 and CDR2 (germline): SGHAT, FQNNGV.

The chain couples TRBV6-2 or TRBV6-3 to TRBJ1-2; TRBD1 aligns across 8 bases. In germline, CDR1 is MNHEY, CDR2 SVGEGT. The CDR3 spans 14 residues. J lost 5 bases, V lost 4 bases, and 6 bases had no gene match. In DNA, the CDR3 is TGTGCCAGCAGTTGGACAGGGAAGACTTATGGCTACACCTTC. It is translated as CASSWTGKTYGYTF.

The rearrangement uses TRBV6-6 and TRBJ2-7; TRBD2 is a possible D gene (6 bases). Per germline, CDR1 MNHNY and CDR2 SVGAGI (reference sequence). Trimming stripped 6 bases from V and 5 bases from J, with 20 bases between. This CDR3 comprises 15 residues. The CDR3 region is CASRPRLVGLDEQYF. The CDR3 DNA reads TGTGCCAGCAGGCCTAGACTAGTGGGCCTAGACGAGCAGTACTTC.

This clone turned up a few times. The DNA of the CDR3 is TGTGCCAGCAGGGAACCGAGGGCGGTTCAGTACTTC. Encoded protein: CASREPRAVQYF. This rearrangement joins TRBV2 to TRBJ2-4; the D gene is possibly TRBD2 (5 bases). V was pared by 6 bases and J by 11 bases, with 14 bases between. The CDR3 is 12 residues long. CDR1 and CDR2 from the germline V gene are SNHLY and FYNNEI.

The chain carries TRBV29-1 and TRBJ2-2; D remains ambiguous. Germline assignment: CDR1 SQVTM and CDR2 ANQGSEA. V was pared by 0 bases and J by 6 bases, with 5 bases between. The CDR3 spans 12 residues. The CDR3, as DNA: TGCAGCGTTGAAGATCGTTCCGGGGAGCTGTTTTTT. Translated: CSVEDRSGELFF.

The V and J genes are TRBV9 and TRBJ2-3; TRBD2 matches 8 bases. CDR1 is SGDLS, CDR2 YYNGEE, per germline. This CDR3 region has 14 residues. V lost 2 bases and J lost 4; bases outside the gene matches: 3. CDR3 sequence (DNA): TGTGCCAGCAGCGTCAGCGGGAGATCAGATACGCAGTATTTT. The encoded protein is CASSVSGRSDTQYF. The variable domain in full, completed from reference TRBV9 and TRBJ2-3, reads DSGVTQTPKHLITATGQRVTLRCSPRSGDLSVYWYQQSLDQGLQFLIQYYNGEERAKGNILERFSAQQFPDLHSELNLSSLELGDSALYFCASSVSGRSDTQYFGPGTRLTVL.